Following are 30 T cell receptor beta chains from one sample sequenced in a study of T-cell memory formation after mild COVID-19. TCRdb independently ran MiXCR on the 5' RACE reads; one entry per CDR3 protein. The sample includes fewer than 250,000 distinct CDR3 sequences, roughly a tenth of them seen just once. Material for sequencing was PBMCs or a T cell subset sorted from them (not recorded which). These receptors originate from a man between 18 and 35 years old who had mild COVID-19 (a few samples of this study predate the infection). Cell type and time point are not known.

The gene calls are TRBV15 and TRBJ2-3; the match to TRBD2 covers 9 bases. The CDR3 has 12 residues. Unmatched junction bases numbered 6, after V lost 11 bases and J lost 6 bases. Germline V gives CDR1 LNHNV, CDR2 YYDKDF (reference sequence). The CDR3 DNA reads as TGTGCCGTTAGCGGGGGCCAGGATACGCAGTATTTT. Amino acids: CAVSGGQDTQYF.

This clonotype was observed a few times. The rearrangement uses TRBV5-1 and TRBJ2-2, with 7 bases aligning to TRBD1. This CDR3 spans 15 amino acids. With 4 bases clipped from V and 4 bases from J, the junction kept 7 bases outside the gene matches. Germline-derived CDR1 and CDR2 are SGHRS and YFSETQ. This CDR3 is CASSQGGRSTGELFF. Here the CDR3 DNA reads TGCGCCAGCAGCCAAGGGGGCAGGAGCACCGGGGAGCTGTTTTTT.

In this sample, this clonotype turned up many times. One end of the junction varies from germline; a read error may be responsible. The chain links TRBV5-1 to TRBJ2-7; possibly TRBD1 for D (5 bases). The CDR3 covers 18 residues. CDR1 is SGHRS and CDR2 is YFSETQ in the germline V gene. DNA of the CDR3: TGCGCCAGCAGCATGGGTCTCTGGGGCGAGCTAGTCTCCGACGAGCAGTACTTC. This translates into CASSMGLWGELVSDEQYF. The full variable domain, with the rest looked up from reference TRBV5-1 and TRBJ2-7, is KAGVTQTPRYLIKTRGQQVTLSCSPISGHRSVSWYQQTPGQGLQFLFEYFSETQRNKGNFPGRFSGRQFSNSRSEMNVSTLELGDSALYLCASSMGLWGELVSDEQYFGPGTRLTVT.

CDR3 protein: CASSHRDPPNTEAFF. CDR3 nucleotides: TGTGCCAGCAGCCACAGGGATCCCCCGAACACTGAAGCTTTCTTT. This chain uses TRBV3-1 with TRBJ1-1; TRBD1 is a possible D gene (5 bases). This CDR3 contains 15 residues. Trimming left V 3 bases short and J 1 base short, with 12 bases between. The V gene's germline CDR1 is LGHDT and CDR2 YNNKEL (reference sequence).

The chain links TRBV19 to TRBJ2-6; D unclear. This CDR3 is 14 amino acids long. Germline lookup yields CDR1 LNHDA and CDR2 SQIVND (reference sequence). V gave up 9 bases and J gave up 0 bases, with 9 bases separating them. CDR3 region: CASTVFSGANVLTF. CDR3 bases: TGTGCCAGCACAGTTTTCTCTGGGGCCAACGTCCTGACTTTC.

This clonotype has at least ten counts. J is TRBJ2-5 and V is TRBV7-2; 8 bases are shared with TRBD2. The CDR3 has 14 amino acids. V shed 6 bases and J 4 bases; nucleotides not matched to a gene: 7. Germline values: CDR1 SGHTA, CDR2 FQGNSA. In DNA form, the CDR3 reads TGTGCCAGCAGTAGCGGACTAGCTGTAGAGACCCAGTACTTC. Protein product: CASSSGLAVETQYF.

This clonotype was observed a few times. The chain is built from TRBV5-1 and TRBJ2-5; weak D call: TRBD2 (5 bases). The CDR3 consists of 14 residues. Germline V lookup: CDR1 SGHRS, CDR2 YFSETQ. V was clipped by 4 bases and J by 4 bases, with 14 bases between them. CDR3 sequence (DNA): TGCGCCAGCAGCCGAAATGGGGAGTTAGAGACCCAGTACTTC. Its protein is CASSRNGELETQYF.

This clonotype was found a few times. V is TRBV5-5 and J is TRBJ2-3; D perhaps matches TRBD1 (6 bases). V lost 4 bases and J lost 5, with 8 bases in between. The CDR3 loop spans 12 amino acids. Germline assignment: CDR1 SGHKS and CDR2 YYEKEE (reference sequence). The CDR3 sequence is CASSPDRDTQYF. Here the CDR3 DNA reads TGTGCCAGCAGCCCGGACAGAGATACGCAGTATTTT.

The V gene is TRBV20-1, the J gene TRBJ2-5; D unclear. Looked up from germline, CDR1 is DFQATT and CDR2 is SNEGSKA (reference sequence). Trimming took 3 bases from V and 7 from J, leaving 9 bases between them. This CDR3 contains 11 residues. This CDR3 is CSARLATTQYF. CDR3 nucleotide sequence: TGCAGTGCTAGGTTAGCAACGACCCAGTACTTC.

This clonotype was seen a few times. This chain connects TRBV12-3 or TRBV12-4 to TRBJ1-4; D is unresolved. V lost 10 bases to trimming and J lost 7 bases, with 19 bases between them. The CDR3 covers 14 residues. CDR3 residues: CATSQQLGVEKLFF. In DNA, the CDR3 is TGTGCCACTTCCCAGCAGTTGGGTGTTGAAAAACTGTTTTTT.

With regard to this clonotype: At one boundary the junction diverges from the germline segment, which might be a read error. The genes are TRBV6-2 or TRBV6-3 and TRBJ2-2; TRBD1 matches 8 bases. CDR3 length: 14 amino acids. The germline V gene has CDR1 MNHEY and CDR2 SVGEGT. The CDR3 loop is CASRRTGNPGELFF. As DNA, the CDR3 is TGTGCCAGCAGGAGGACAGGGAACCCCGGGGAGCTGTTTTTT.

This clonotype was observed a handful of times. The rearrangement joins TRBV6-5 to TRBJ2-7; tentatively, D is TRBD1 (5 bases). Germline CDR1 is MNHEY and CDR2 is SVGAGI. Trimming took 7 bases from V and 5 from J, leaving 18 bases between them. The CDR3 is made up of 14 amino acids. The CDR3 DNA is TGTGCCAGCACCGCCGACAGTGAGCTCCACGAGCAGTACTTC. The encoded protein is CASTADSELHEQYF.

This clonotype has just a few counts. The J gene is TRBJ2-7, the V gene TRBV18; TRBD1 agrees at 8 bases. V dropped 6 bases and J dropped 5; count of bases not matched to a gene: 6. The CDR3 spans 13 residues. Germline V gene lookup returns CDR1 KGHSH and CDR2 LQKENI. The CDR3 DNA reads as TGTGCCAGCTCTCTGGACAGGGTCGACGAGCAGTACTTC. It codes for CASSLDRVDEQYF.

This clonotype turned up a few times. The CDR3 protein is CTSSHEIVGPDLPSSSYEQYF. The CDR3 DNA follows: TGCACCAGCAGCCATGAAATAGTGGGTCCGGACCTTCCCTCGAGCTCCTACGAGCAGTACTTC. The chain joins TRBV1 to TRBJ2-7; the table names TRBD2, a call not compared with the DNA. TRBV1 is a known pseudogene. The CDR3 covers 21 residues.

The sample holds a few counts of this clonotype. The chain carries TRBV5-1 and TRBJ2-5, with 9 bases lining up with TRBD2. CDR1 and CDR2 (germline): SGHRS, YFSETQ. The trim removed 0 bases at V and 4 bases at J, leaving 1 base unmatched. CDR3 length: 14 amino acids. CDR3 in amino acids: CASSLVAGAETQYF. The CDR3 coding sequence is TGCGCCAGCAGCTTGGTAGCGGGGGCAGAGACCCAGTACTTC.

This clonotype turned up a few times. The chain employs TRBV5-4 and TRBJ2-7; 8 bases line up with TRBD1. Germline V gene lookup returns CDR1 SGHNT and CDR2 YYREEE (reference sequence). V was clipped by 4 bases and J by 2 bases; unmatched bases: 5. The CDR3 loop spans 14 amino acids. The CDR3 bases are TGTGCCAGCAGCCCGGGACAGGAGACCTACGAGCAGTACTTC. This encodes CASSPGQETYEQYF.

This clonotype was observed a few times. The chain links TRBV7-2 to TRBJ1-2; D is ambiguous. Germline values: CDR1 SGHTA, CDR2 FQGNSA. Trimming took off 0 bases at V and 8 bases at J, with 7 bases between the two ends. CDR3 size: 12 residues. CDR3 nucleotides: TGTGCCAGCAGCTTAGCGCGGAGGGGCTACACCTTC. This translates into CASSLARRGYTF.

The J gene is TRBJ2-3, the V gene TRBV18, with unresolved D. The CDR3 is 13 residues long. In germline, CDR1 is KGHSH, CDR2 LQKENI. Trimming left V 1 base short and J 5 bases short, with 7 bases between. CDR3 in amino acids: CASSPRAVDTQYF. CDR3 DNA: TGTGCCAGCTCACCACGAGCAGTAGATACGCAGTATTTT.

The chain uses TRBV5-1 and TRBJ2-2, with D unresolved. The CDR3 length is 15 residues. Germline assignment: CDR1 SGHRS and CDR2 YFSETQ. Trimming took 0 bases from V and 0 from J, leaving 6 bases between them. The CDR3 reads CASSLGHANTGELFF. DNA of the CDR3: TGCGCCAGCAGCTTGGGACACGCGAACACCGGGGAGCTGTTTTTT.

Of note for this clonotype: This could be a read error, since a much larger clone is one nucleotide away. The V gene is TRBV11-1, the J gene TRBJ2-2; D not certain. Germline V gives CDR1 SGHAT, CDR2 FQDESV (reference sequence). This CDR3 has 16 residues. Trimming shortened V by 8 bases and J by 5 bases, and 21 bases separated the two germline ends. The CDR3 DNA is TGTGCCAGCGCGAGCTCGTGGGGTCGTCGAACCGGGGAGCTGTTTTTT. It is translated as CASASSWGRRTGELFF. Variable domain in full (rest from reference TRBV11-1 and TRBJ2-2): EAEVAQSPRYKITEKSQAVAFWCDPISGHATLYWYRQILGQGPELLVQFQDESVVDDSQLPKDRFSAERLKGVDSTLKIQPAELGDSAMYLCASASSWGRRTGELFFGEGSRLTVL.

This clonotype came up a few times. The chain employs TRBV6-5 and TRBJ2-7; D gene unclear. V shed 4 bases and J shed 2 bases, with 9 bases lying between them. Germline V lookup: CDR1 MNHEY, CDR2 SVGAGI. The CDR3 consists of 13 residues. The CDR3 loop is CASSLKGPYEQYF. DNA of the CDR3: TGTGCCAGCAGTTTAAAGGGTCCCTACGAGCAGTACTTC.

The gene calls are TRBV5-1 and TRBJ2-2; 7 nucleotides align to TRBD1. CDR1 is SGHRS and CDR2 is YFSETQ in the germline V gene. The CDR3 is 16 amino acids. V lost 4 bases to trimming and J lost 1 base; unmatched junction nucleotides: 7. The CDR3 sequence is CASSHGQALNTGELFF. CDR3 DNA sequence: TGCGCCAGCAGCCACGGACAGGCCTTGAACACCGGGGAGCTGTTTTTT.

The sample holds a few counts of this clonotype. This chain connects TRBV6-5 to TRBJ2-7; the D gene is possibly TRBD2 (5 bases). The CDR3 loop spans 14 amino acids. Germline lookup yields CDR1 MNHEY and CDR2 SVGAGI. Deletions cut 5 bases from V and 2 bases from J, with 13 bases between. The CDR3 bases are TGTGCCAGCAGTACACTCACCGGGACCTACGAGCAGTACTTC. As protein: CASSTLTGTYEQYF.

In this sample, this clonotype turned up a few times. The chain combines TRBV2 with TRBJ2-3; D might be TRBD2 (5 bases). The CDR3 loop spans 16 amino acids. In germline, CDR1 is SNHLY, CDR2 FYNNEI. V was pared by 6 bases and J by 1 base, with 17 bases between. The CDR3 coding sequence is TGTGCCAGCAGGAACACGGGGAATAGGGGCACAGATACGCAGTATTTT. This sequence encodes CASRNTGNRGTDTQYF.

This clonotype was recorded a few times. The chain has TRBV7-2 and TRBJ1-1, with D tentatively TRBD1 (6 bases). In germline, CDR1 is SGHTA, CDR2 FQGNSA. Trimming left V 5 bases short and J 1 base short, with 23 bases between. This CDR3 has 18 residues. In DNA form, the CDR3 reads TGTGCCAGCAGCCGATATGATTTCCGACAGGTACCGAACACTGAAGCTTTCTTT. It encodes CASSRYDFRQVPNTEAFF.

This clonotype has a count of ten or more. The chain uses TRBV5-1 and TRBJ2-5; a weak D match, TRBD2 (5 bases). In germline, CDR1 is SGHRS, CDR2 YFSETQ. Trimming pared 4 bases from V and 5 bases from J, leaving 12 bases between. The CDR3 extends over 13 amino acids. The CDR3 loop is CASSPGRGETQYF. The CDR3 DNA reads as TGCGCCAGCAGCCCCGGACGGGGTGAGACCCAGTACTTC.

The chain has TRBV28 and TRBJ1-1; D gene ambiguous. Trimming removed 11 bases at V and 3 bases at J, with 13 bases between. CDR3 length: 12 residues. Germline V lookup: CDR1 MDHEN, CDR2 SYDVKM. DNA of the CDR3: TGTGCCGCCGGCGGAAGGGACACTGAAGCTTTCTTT. Translation gives CAAGGRDTEAFF.

This clonotype turned up a few times. The chain joins TRBV4-1 to TRBJ1-1; weak D call: TRBD1 (5 bases). Germline CDR1 reads MGHRA; CDR2 reads YSYEKL. Between the trimmed V and J ends, which lost 1 base and 5 bases, there was a span of 23 bases. The CDR3 loop spans 18 amino acids. Here the CDR3 DNA reads TGCGCCAGCAGCCAAGTCGGTGGCCCGGGAGGGGTAGGGACTGAAGCTTTCTTT. Residues: CASSQVGGPGGVGTEAFF.

The sample holds a few counts of this clonotype. This chain joins TRBV6-2 or TRBV6-3 and TRBJ2-2; TRBD1 is a possible D gene (5 bases). Germline V gene sequence: CDR1 MNHEY, CDR2 SVGEGT. V was cut by 3 bases and J by 6 bases, with 17 bases left in between. The CDR3 loop spans 16 amino acids. This chain's CDR3 is CASSYERRRVAGELFF. CDR3 coding DNA: TGTGCCAGCAGTTATGAACGTCGCAGGGTCGCCGGGGAGCTGTTTTTT.

This chain connects TRBV29-1 to TRBJ1-5, with 8 bases that match TRBD1. Germline V CDR1 and CDR2: SQVTM, ANQGSEA. The CDR3 covers 14 residues. V shed 6 bases and J 4 bases; nucleotides not matched to a gene: 8. In DNA form, the CDR3 reads TGCAGCGTGTCACAGGGGGGACGAAATCAGCCCCAGCATTTT. Its translation: CSVSQGGRNQPQHF.